This T cell receptor (beta chain) emerged from a study of control samples from healthy donors and cancer patients. Germline lookup yields CDR1 KGHSH and CDR2 LQKENI. The ends lost 0 bases at V and 7 bases at J; junction bases unmatched: 6. The CDR3 is 15 residues long. Produced via immunoSEQ multiplex PCR; TCRdb's table is partial and in-frame only. The sample lists 100,000 to 150,000 clones; roughly 90% were seen once. This TCR came from a woman between 50 and 59 years old in good health. V gene TRBV18 combines with J gene TRBJ2-3, with TRBD1 matching over 8 bases. The specimen was blood. The CDR3 spells CASSPPDRGGYTQYF. The CDR3 coding sequence is TGTGCCAGCTCACCACCAGACAGGGGCGGTTATACGCAGTATTTT.